This T cell receptor (beta chain) was identified in a study of CD8+ T cells in alopecia areata. From germline, CDR1 is KGHSH and CDR2 LQKENI. This CDR3 region has 14 residues. V lost 3 bases, J lost 4 bases, and 12 bases lay in between. Samples from alopecia areata patients were lesional scalp punch biopsies and peripheral blood. Reverse transcribed after extraction, RNA yielded cDNA as the sequencing template. Sequencing was performed with immunoSEQ multiplex PCR; in TCRdb, only in-frame clones are kept and a portion is missing. The table lists 100,000 to 150,000 clones, 35% to 40% of them singletons. This clone was seen more than once but under ten times. Its antigen is still unknown. Points from the study as a whole: Higher clonality was seen in lesional scalp than in normal scalp, especially in alopecia totalis/universalis.

The specimen was CD4+ T cells sorted from blood. This TCR came from a human donor with alopecia areata. This chain joins TRBV18 and TRBJ2-5; no reliable D call. The CDR3 coding sequence is TGTGCCAGCTCACCGTCTGGTCCGTCAGAGACCCAGTACTTC. The encoded protein is CASSPSGPSETQYF.